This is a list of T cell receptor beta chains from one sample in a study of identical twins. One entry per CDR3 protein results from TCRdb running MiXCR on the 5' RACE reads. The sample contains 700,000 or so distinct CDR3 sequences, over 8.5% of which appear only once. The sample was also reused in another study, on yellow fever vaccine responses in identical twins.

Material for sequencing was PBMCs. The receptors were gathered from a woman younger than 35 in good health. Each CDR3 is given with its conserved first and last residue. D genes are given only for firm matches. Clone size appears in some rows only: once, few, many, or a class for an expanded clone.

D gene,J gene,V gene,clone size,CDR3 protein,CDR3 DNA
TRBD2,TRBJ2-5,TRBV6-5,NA,CASSYFFQREGRQTQYF,TGTGCCAGCAGTTACTTCTTTCAGCGGGAGGGCCGTCAGACCCAGTACTTC
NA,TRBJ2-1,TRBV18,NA,CASSSGTSTYNEQFF,TGTGCCAGCTCCTCCGGGACTTCCACCTACAATGAGCAGTTCTTC
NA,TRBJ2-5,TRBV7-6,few,CASSLWLEETQYF,TGTGCCAGCAGCTTATGGTTAGAAGAGACCCAGTACTTC
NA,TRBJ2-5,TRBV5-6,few,CASSTSDYQETQYF,TGTGCCAGCAGCACATCGGATTACCAAGAGACCCAGTACTTC
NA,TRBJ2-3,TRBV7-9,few,CASSSFKADTQYF,TGTGCCAGCAGCTCCTTTAAAGCAGATACGCAGTATTTT
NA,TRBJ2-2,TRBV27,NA,CASSLVGLATGELFF,TGTGCCAGCAGTTTGGTTGGGCTAGCCACCGGGGAGCTGTTTTTT
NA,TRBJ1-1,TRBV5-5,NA,CASSPRDIGNTEAFF,TGTGCCAGCTCCCCCCGGGACATCGGAAACACTGAAGCTTTCTTT
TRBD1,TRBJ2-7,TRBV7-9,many,CASSFRQGAYEQYF,TGTGCCAGCAGCTTCAGACAGGGGGCTTACGAGCAGTACTTC
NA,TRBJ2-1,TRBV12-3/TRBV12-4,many,CASSLSGSSSYNEQFF,TGTGCCAGCAGTTTATCCGGGTCCAGCTCCTACAATGAGCAGTTCTTC
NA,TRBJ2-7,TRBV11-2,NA,CASSSRTEYRFEQYF,TGTGCCAGCAGCTCCCGGACGGAGTATCGGTTCGAGCAGTACTTC
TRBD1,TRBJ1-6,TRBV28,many,CASRWDRAYNSPLHF,TGTGCCAGCAGGTGGGACAGGGCCTATAATTCACCCCTCCACTTT
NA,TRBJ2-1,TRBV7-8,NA,CASSLAPLSSYNEQFF,TGTGCCAGCAGCTTAGCGCCCCTAAGCTCCTACAATGAGCAGTTCTTC
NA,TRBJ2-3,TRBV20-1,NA,CSAGASTDTQYF,TGCAGTGCGGGCGCTAGCACAGATACGCAGTATTTT
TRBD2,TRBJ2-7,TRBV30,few,CSAGVREQYF,TGTTCAGCGGGAGTCCGGGAGCAGTACTTC
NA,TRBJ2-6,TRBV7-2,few,CASSLARSANVLTF,TGTGCCAGCAGCTTAGCGAGATCGGCCAACGTCCTGACTTTC
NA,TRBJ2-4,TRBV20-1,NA,CSARGVEGKNIQYF,TGCAGTGCTAGGGGGGTGGAGGGGAAAAACATTCAGTACTTC
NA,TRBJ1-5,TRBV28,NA,CASTPNLWGRNNQPQHF,TGTGCCAGCACCCCCAACCTCTGGGGAAGGAACAATCAGCCCCAGCATTTT
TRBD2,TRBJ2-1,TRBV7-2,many,CASSLEGGGALHEQFF,TGTGCCAGCAGCTTAGAAGGCGGGGGGGCCTTACATGAGCAGTTCTTC
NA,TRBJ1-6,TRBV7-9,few,CASTPSGVGRYSPLHF,TGTGCCAGCACCCCCTCCGGGGTCGGGCGCTATTCACCCCTCCACTTT
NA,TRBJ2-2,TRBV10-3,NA,CAISEGRRATGELFF,TGTGCCATCAGTGAAGGCAGGCGTGCCACCGGGGAGCTGTTTTTT
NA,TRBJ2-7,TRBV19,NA,CASSTTKVTGTPGREQYF,TGTGCCAGTAGTACCACAAAAGTTACCGGGACTCCAGGTCGGGAGCAGTACTTC
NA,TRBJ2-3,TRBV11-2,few,CASSLGLSPEYF,TGTGCCAGCAGCTTAGGCCTCTCCCCCGAGTATTTT
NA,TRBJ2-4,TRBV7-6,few,CASSLSSKNIQYF,TGTGCCAGCAGCTTATCTAGCAAAAACATTCAGTACTTC
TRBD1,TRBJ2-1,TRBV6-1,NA,CASGRGGFSYNEQFF,TGTGCCAGCGGTAGAGGGGGCTTCTCCTACAATGAGCAGTTCTTC
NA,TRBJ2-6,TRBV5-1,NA,CASSLGGDKANVLTF,TGCGCCAGCAGCTTGGGGGGCGACAAAGCCAACGTCCTGACTTTC
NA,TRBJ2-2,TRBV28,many,CAGRLRGNTGELFF,TGTGCTGGGAGACTCAGGGGTAACACCGGGGAGCTGTTTTTT
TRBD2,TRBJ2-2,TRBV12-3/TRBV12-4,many,CASRPSGANTGELFF,TGTGCCAGCAGACCGAGCGGGGCGAACACCGGGGAGCTGTTTTTT
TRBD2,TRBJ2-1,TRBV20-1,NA,CSAVLLAGVDNEQFF,TGCAGTGCCGTCCTTCTAGCGGGAGTTGATAATGAGCAGTTCTTC
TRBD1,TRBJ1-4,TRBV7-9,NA,CASSEGQGYNEKLFF,TGTGCCAGCAGCGAGGGACAGGGGTATAATGAAAAACTGTTTTTT
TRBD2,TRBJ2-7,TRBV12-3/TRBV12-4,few,CASSSTLGTSGRWEQYF,TGTGCCAGCAGTTCCACGCTAGGGACTAGCGGGAGATGGGAGCAGTACTTC
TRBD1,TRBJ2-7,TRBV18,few,CASSPSRQGAGTPYEQYF,TGTGCCAGCTCACCATCTAGACAGGGGGCAGGGACTCCCTACGAGCAGTACTTC
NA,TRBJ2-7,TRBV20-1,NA,CSARAPGRTYEQYF,TGCAGTGCTAGGGCACCCGGACGTACCTACGAGCAGTACTTC
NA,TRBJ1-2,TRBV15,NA,CATSRDAGNYGYTF,TGTGCCACCAGCAGAGATGCGGGAAACTATGGCTACACCTTC
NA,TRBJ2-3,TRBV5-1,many,CASSLQAASTDTQYF,TGCGCCAGCAGCTTACAGGCGGCTAGCACAGATACGCAGTATTTT
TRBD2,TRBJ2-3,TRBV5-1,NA,CASSLVGTPGEGTQYF,TGCGCCAGCAGCTTGGTCGGCACCCCGGGGGAGGGTACGCAGTATTTT
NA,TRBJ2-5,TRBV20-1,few,CSAREGTVGETQYF,TGCAGTGCTAGAGAAGGGACCGTGGGGGAGACCCAGTACTTC
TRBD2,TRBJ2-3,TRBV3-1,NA,CACSLAGGWEDTQYF,TGTGCCTGCAGCCTAGCGGGTGGTTGGGAAGATACGCAGTATTTT
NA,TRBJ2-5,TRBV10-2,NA,CASSDFWSGETQYF,TGCGCCAGCAGTGACTTCTGGTCCGGGGAGACCCAGTACTTC
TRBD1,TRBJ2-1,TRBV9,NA,CASSVTGDSYNEQFF,TGTGCCAGCAGCGTTACAGGGGATTCCTACAATGAGCAGTTCTTC
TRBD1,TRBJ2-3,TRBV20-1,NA,CSARDRTGSTDTQYF,TGCAGTGCTAGAGATCGGACAGGGAGCACAGATACGCAGTATTTT
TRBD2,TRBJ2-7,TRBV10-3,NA,CATTPAGEDEQYF,TGTGCCACCACACCAGCGGGAGAAGATGAGCAGTACTTC
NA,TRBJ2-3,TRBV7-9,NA,CASSLPGQPVRKYF,TGTGCCAGCAGCTTACCCGGACAGCCCGTCAGAAAGTATTTT
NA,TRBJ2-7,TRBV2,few,CASSEYRTYEQYF,TGTGCCAGCAGTGAATACAGGACCTACGAGCAGTACTTC
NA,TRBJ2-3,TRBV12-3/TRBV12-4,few,CASIGGGDLDTQYF,TGTGCCAGCATCGGCGGAGGGGATTTGGATACGCAGTATTTT
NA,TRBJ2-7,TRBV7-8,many,CASSLGRGSYSYEQYF,TGTGCCAGCAGCTTAGGTCGGGGGTCCTATTCCTACGAGCAGTACTTC
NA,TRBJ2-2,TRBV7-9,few,CASRSGEENTGELFF,TGTGCCAGCAGGTCAGGGGAAGAGAACACCGGGGAGCTGTTTTTT
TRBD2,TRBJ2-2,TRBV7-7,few,CASSLALEREGLASTGELFF,TGTGCTAGCAGCTTAGCGCTCGAGCGGGAAGGTCTCGCGAGTACCGGGGAGCTGTTTTTT
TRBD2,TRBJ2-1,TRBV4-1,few,CASSPLPRGGNYNEQFF,TGCGCCAGCAGCCCACTACCTCGCGGGGGTAACTACAATGAGCAGTTCTTC
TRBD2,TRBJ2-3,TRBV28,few,CASGTSGRAQYF,TGTGCCAGTGGGACTAGCGGGAGGGCCCAGTATTTT
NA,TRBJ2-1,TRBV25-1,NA,CASSNPGTSVGEQFF,TGTGCCAGCAGTAACCCGGGGACCTCTGTTGGTGAGCAGTTCTTC